Listed below are T cell receptor beta chains from one sample, sequenced in a study of blood T cells in healthy people across ages. TCRdb reprocessed the 5' RACE reads with MiXCR, giving one entry per CDR3 protein. This sample has about 1 million distinct CDR3 sequences, with under 30% found just once. These data are also associated with another study on T cells of mothers and their children.

Material for sequencing was blood. The receptors shown here come from a girl under 10 years old in good health. The CDR3 runs from the conserved cysteine through the conserved F or W. D genes are given only for firm matches. Some rows have no size entry. The others give once, few or many, or a class for an expanded clone.

>TRBJ2-1|TRBV18|.|TRBD2
CASSRLLADCNEQFF
TGTGCCAGCTCAAGGTTGCTAGCGGATTGCAATGAGCAGTTCTTC
>TRBJ2-7|TRBV29-1|.|TRBD1
CSTLTGTDEQYF
TGCAGCACCTTGACAGGGACGGACGAGCAGTACTTC
>TRBJ2-7|TRBV4-1|.|.
CASSQRSGGAGYEQYF
TGCGCCAGCAGCCAAAGAAGCGGCGGAGCTGGATACGAGCAGTACTTC
>TRBJ1-2|TRBV4-3|.|TRBD1
CASSQDLDRGTGYTF
TGCGCCAGCAGCCAAGATCTGGACAGGGGTACTGGCTACACCTTC
>TRBJ2-5|TRBV6-1|.|TRBD1
CASSIQGDEQLF
TGTGCCAGCAGCATCCAGGGGGATGAGCAGCTCTTC
>TRBJ1-1|TRBV27|few|.
CASSPDGGYEAFF
TGTGCCAGCAGCCCTGACGGGGGATATGAAGCTTTCTTT
>TRBJ1-5|TRBV12-3/TRBV12-4|.|TRBD1
CASSLGDSVNQPQHF
TGTGCCAGCAGTTTGGGGGACAGCGTCAATCAGCCCCAGCATTTT
>TRBJ1-2|TRBV5-1|.|.
CASSLGFGGTATGYTF
TGCGCCAGCAGCTTGGGGTTCGGGGGAACCGCGACCGGCTACACCTTC
>TRBJ1-2|TRBV4-1|.|.
CASSQGDPSYGGYTF
TGCGCCAGCAGCCAGGGGGACCCGTCCTATGGCGGCTACACCTTC
>TRBJ2-7|TRBV24-1|.|.
CATNGSFHEQYF
TGTGCCACCAACGGGTCTTTTCACGAGCAGTACTTC
>TRBJ2-1|TRBV20-1|.|TRBD2
CSATFGTSGYNEQFF
TGCAGTGCTACCTTCGGGACTAGCGGTTACAATGAGCAGTTCTTC
>TRBJ2-1|TRBV2|few|.
CASSRPGKNEQFF
TGTGCCAGCAGTAGGCCGGGCAAAAATGAGCAGTTCTTC
>TRBJ1-1|TRBV20-1|few|TRBD1
CSVTEVQGATEAFF
TGCAGTGTCACGGAGGTACAGGGGGCGACTGAAGCTTTCTTT
>TRBJ2-5|TRBV9|.|.
CASSVQGQGEAQYF
TGTGCCAGCAGCGTACAGGGTCAGGGGGAGGCCCAGTACTTC
>TRBJ2-7|TRBV6-2/TRBV6-3|few|TRBD1
CASSWTGDEQYF
TGTGCCAGCAGTTGGACAGGGGACGAGCAGTACTTC
>TRBJ2-3|TRBV7-2|few|.
CASSLGGQATDTQYF
TGTGCCAGCAGCTTAGGTGGGCAGGCCACAGATACGCAGTATTTT
>TRBJ1-1|TRBV11-2|.|.
CASSSKSQRNTEAFF
TGTGCCAGCAGCTCAAAGTCGCAGAGGAACACTGAAGCTTTCTTT
>TRBJ1-1|TRBV20-1|few|TRBD1
CSAGQGLNTEAFF
TGCAGTGCTGGACAGGGGTTGAACACTGAAGCTTTCTTT
>TRBJ2-3|TRBV29-1|.|TRBD2
CSAWTSGGADTQYF
TGCAGCGCCTGGACTAGCGGGGGAGCAGATACGCAGTATTTT
>TRBJ2-7|TRBV4-1|.|TRBD2
CASSQWREDYEQYF
TGCGCCAGCAGCCAATGGCGGGAGGACTACGAGCAGTACTTC
>TRBJ2-4|TRBV7-9|once|.
CASSPTGGESKNIQYF
TGTGCCAGCAGCCCAACAGGAGGGGAGTCCAAAAACATTCAGTACTTC
>TRBJ2-7|TRBV12-5|.|.
CASGFMMDSTQYSYEQYF
TGTGCTAGTGGTTTCATGATGGACAGTACGCAGTATTCCTACGAGCAGTACTTC
>TRBJ2-5|TRBV20-1|few|.
CSASEASDQETQYF
TGCAGTGCTAGTGAGGCCAGTGACCAAGAGACCCAGTACTTC
>TRBJ2-5|TRBV6-2/TRBV6-3|.|.
CASSYSDPGLETQYF
TGTGCCAGCAGTTACTCCGATCCGGGTTTGGAGACCCAGTACTTC
>TRBJ1-1|TRBV4-3|once|.
CASSHSNSHTEAFF
TGCGCCAGCAGCCACTCAAACAGTCACACTGAAGCTTTCTTT
>TRBJ2-2|TRBV7-2|.|.
CASSLEAFVAGELFF
TGTGCCAGCAGCTTAGAGGCATTCGTAGCCGGGGAGCTGTTTTTT
>TRBJ1-1|TRBV5-1|few|.
CASSSGRQIEAFF
TGCGCCAGCAGCTCCGGCCGACAGATTGAAGCTTTCTTT
>TRBJ2-5|TRBV29-1|few|.
CSVGGLLSQETQYF
TGCAGCGTGGGGGGTTTACTCTCCCAAGAGACCCAGTACTTC
>TRBJ2-1|TRBV20-1|.|.
CSARVTAYNEQFF
TGCAGTGCTAGAGTGACCGCCTACAATGAGCAGTTCTTC
>TRBJ1-1|TRBV29-1|.|TRBD1
CSVEGDSLNTEAFF
TGCAGCGTTGAAGGGGACAGCCTGAACACTGAAGCTTTCTTT
>TRBJ2-1|TRBV27|many|.
CASSLSKAYNEQFF
TGTGCCAGCAGTTTGAGCAAAGCCTACAATGAGCAGTTCTTC
>TRBJ2-5|TRBV5-1|.|.
CASSRASVEKETQYF
TGCGCCAGCAGCCGGGCTAGCGTGGAGAAAGAGACCCAGTACTTC
>TRBJ2-2|TRBV29-1|.|.
CSVAVHPRAGELFF
TGCAGCGTTGCCGTACATCCCCGGGCCGGGGAGCTGTTTTTT
>TRBJ2-5|TRBV4-1|few|.
CASSQEGRAQETQYF
TGCGCCAGCAGCCAAGAGGGCAGGGCTCAAGAGACCCAGTACTTC
>TRBJ2-3|TRBV6-5|.|TRBD1
CASSYLPGGLWVDTQYF
TGTGCCAGCAGTTACCTCCCAGGGGGTCTATGGGTAGATACGCAGTATTTT
>TRBJ2-1|TRBV29-1|.|.
CSVEDLTAEQFF
TGCAGCGTTGAAGATCTTACAGCAGAGCAGTTCTTC
>TRBJ2-1|TRBV7-2|.|TRBD2
CAIVAGNEQFF
TGTGCCATCGTAGCGGGGAATGAGCAGTTCTTC
>TRBJ2-7|TRBV20-1|.|.
CSARGYRAGSYEQYF
TGCAGTGCGAGAGGCTACAGGGCGGGCTCCTACGAGCAGTACTTC
>TRBJ1-2|TRBV5-1|few|.
CAIQQGNGYTF
TGCGCCATCCAACAGGGAAATGGCTACACCTTC
>TRBJ2-5|TRBV6-2/TRBV6-3|few|TRBD2
CASSSERGQETQYF
TGTGCCAGCAGTTCCGAGCGGGGCCAAGAGACCCAGTACTTC
>TRBJ1-2|TRBV7-2|.|.
CASSLPRTFLGYTF
TGTGCCAGCAGCTTACCTAGGACATTCCTGGGCTACACCTTC
>TRBJ2-2|TRBV6-2/TRBV6-3|.|.
CASSYSGRTGELFF
TGTGCCAGCAGTTACTCGGGACGTACCGGGGAGCTGTTTTTT
>TRBJ2-4|TRBV27|few|TRBD1
CASSLSTDRGKGENIQYF
TGTGCCAGCAGTTTATCGACCGACAGGGGCAAAGGGGAAAACATTCAGTACTTC
>TRBJ1-4|TRBV7-2|few|TRBD1
CASSLTRGQGVATNEKLFF
TGTGCCAGCAGCCTAACGCGGGGACAGGGTGTAGCAACTAATGAAAAACTGTTTTTT